This TCR beta chain was sequenced during a study of blood T cells in healthy people across ages. Per the germline V gene, CDR1 is SQVTM and CDR2 is ANQGSEA. There are 11 residues in the CDR3. Trimming took off 4 bases at V and 5 bases at J, with 6 bases between the two ends. Using a J-beta primer mix together with a sample-barcoded 5' primer, a second PCR was run for roughly 6 to 11 cycles. TCRdb analysed the 5' RACE reads with MiXCR anew, one entry per CDR3 protein. The sample has around 940,000 distinct CDR3 sequences, roughly 47% seen once; the top ten hold around a fifth. Whole-study findings and limits: Both higher diversity and more naive CD4+ cells marked long-lived donors when set against aged donors. Estimated diversity that came from one million T cells was considered an underestimate.

As for this clonotype: Its specificity is not known.

The rearrangement uses TRBV29-1 and TRBJ2-1, with D tentatively TRBD1 or TRBD2 (5 bases each). The source of this sequence is a woman aged 60-75 years in good health. Sequences were obtained from blood. CDR3 nucleotides: TGCAGCGTTGGAGGGGACAATGAGCAGTTCTTC. Translating gives CSVGGDNEQFF.